This TCR beta chain was recovered during a study of OX40 agonist ivuxolimab in advanced cancers. Turning to the study itself: Those treated in dose escalation had hepatocellular carcinoma, melanoma, renal cell cancer or head and neck cancer. Study-level findings and limits: Dose levels from 0.1 to 3.0 mg/kg saw CD4+ and CD8+ blood T cells expand clonally by week 6. Fewer expanded clones were found on average in CD4+ than in CD8+ T cells.

The CDR3 contains 16 residues. The germline CDR1 and CDR2 sequences are GTSNPN and SVGIG (reference sequence). Trimming removed 5 bases from V and 7 bases from J, with 24 bases in between. The protocol was immunoSEQ multiplex PCR, while the TCRdb copy is restricted to in-frame clones and leaves out a portion. In the table there are 70,000 to 95,000 clones, over 80% of which are singletons. In regard to this clone: The target antigen is unknown.

The origin of this receptor is an adult with an advanced solid tumor such as melanoma, head and neck, liver or kidney cancer. This chain joins TRBV30 and TRBJ2-1, with D possibly TRBD2 on 7 matching bases. Sequencing was performed on CD4+ or CD8+ T cells sorted from blood, taken in a trial of the OX40 agonist ivuxolimab. Here the CDR3 DNA reads TGTGCCTGGGTAAATCCTGGTATCGCGGGGGCGAATGAGCAGTTCTTC. Its protein product is CAWVNPGIAGANEQFF.